This entry lists 13 T cell receptor beta chains sequenced from one sample in a study of PD-1 blockade in classical Hodgkin lymphoma. TCRdb's copy holds only in-frame clones and misses some; the assay was immunoSEQ multiplex PCR. The sample has 20,000 to 25,000 clones; about two thirds are singletons. Each of the patients experienced relapse following autologous stem cell transplantation, and their brentuximab vedotin exposure differed. Sequencing used peripheral blood mononuclear cells (PBMCs), obtained at baseline. The source of these receptors is a human donor with classical Hodgkin lymphoma.

This clone appeared a few times. V is TRBV7-2 and J is TRBJ1-2, with D maybe TRBD1 (6 bases). CDR1 is SGHTA, CDR2 FQGNSA, per germline. This CDR3 has 16 residues. Trimming took off 1 base at V and 0 bases at J, with 12 bases between the two ends. CDR3 bases: TGTGCCAGCAGCTTAGTAGCGCCAGGGGCTAACTATGGCTACACCTTC. This gives the protein CASSLVAPGANYGYTF. Together with reference TRBV7-2 and TRBJ1-2, the CDR3 gives the full variable domain: GAGVSQSPSNKVTEKGKDVELRCDPISGHTALYWYRQSLGQGLEFLIYFQGNSAPDKSGLPSDRFSAERTGGSVSTLTIQRTQQEDSAVYLCASSLVAPGANYGYTFGSGTRLTVV.

The rearrangement links TRBV19 to TRBJ1-5, with TRBD1 as a possible D gene (5 bases). The CDR3 totals 15 residues. Germline lookup yields CDR1 LNHDA and CDR2 SQIVND (reference sequence). Deletions cut 1 base from V and 3 bases from J, with 10 bases between. CDR3 region: CASSIGGTNNQPQHF. CDR3 nucleotides: TGTGCCAGTAGTATAGGCGGGACTAACAATCAGCCCCAGCATTTT.

DNA for the CDR3: TGTGCCAGCAGTCCACATGACAGGGGGCAGGCCGAGCAGTACTTC. Translation: CASSPHDRGQAEQYF. The gene calls are TRBV6-5 and TRBJ2-7; the match to TRBD1 covers 10 bases. CDR1 is MNHEY and CDR2 is SVGAGI in the germline V gene. This CDR3 is built from 15 residues. After removal of 5 bases from V and 6 bases from J, the junction contained 10 bases not matched to a gene.

The genes are TRBV4-3 and TRBJ2-7; 9 bases map to TRBD1. Germline CDR1 is LGHNA and CDR2 is YSLEER. The CDR3 spans 15 residues. V lost 0 bases, J lost 3 bases, and 3 bases stayed unmatched. CDR3 loop: CASSQDGQGFYEQYF. In DNA, the CDR3 is TGCGCCAGCAGCCAAGATGGACAGGGGTTCTACGAGCAGTACTTC.

This clone is labeled medium-sized. The rearrangement joins TRBV6-5 to TRBJ1-6; no firm D call. The germline V and J ends were trimmed by 4 bases and 9 bases, with 10 bases remaining between them. Germline V gene lookup returns CDR1 MNHEY and CDR2 SVGAGI. CDR3 size: 13 residues. CDR3 in DNA: TGTGCCAGCAGTTCACTGGGCACTTCACCCCTCCACTTT. Residues: CASSSLGTSPLHF.

J is TRBJ2-3 and V is TRBV19; D may be TRBD2 (5 bases). The length of the CDR3 is 13 residues. Germline-derived CDR1 and CDR2 are LNHDA and SQIVND (reference sequence). The ends were cut back, 5 bases at V and 6 bases at J, with 12 bases in the middle. The CDR3 sequence is CASSAARGDTQYF. The CDR3 DNA reads as TGTGCCAGTAGTGCCGCCCGAGGGGATACGCAGTATTTT.

The rearrangement links TRBV6-1 to TRBJ2-2, with D unclear. There are 15 residues in the CDR3. The ends were cut back, 5 bases at V and 1 base at J, with 11 bases in the middle. The germline CDR1 and CDR2 sequences are MNHNS and SASEGT. The CDR3 here is CASSFGRMNTGELFF. The CDR3 DNA reads as TGTGCCAGCAGTTTTGGACGGATGAACACCGGGGAGCTGTTTTTT.

The chain uses TRBV4-2 and TRBJ1-2; D may be TRBD1 (6 bases). Germline V CDR1 and CDR2: LGHNA, YNFKEQ. The CDR3 spans 13 residues. The germline V and J ends were trimmed by 8 bases and 7 bases, with 17 bases remaining between them. The CDR3 loop is CASGGAGVGGYTF. Written as DNA, the CDR3 is TGTGCCAGCGGGGGGGCAGGGGTCGGTGGCTACACCTTC.

The V gene is TRBV5-1, the J gene TRBJ2-5; tentative D call: TRBD1 (6 bases). The V gene lost 4 bases and the J gene lost 5 bases, with 12 bases spanning the gap. This CDR3 is 13 amino acids long. The V gene's germline CDR1 is SGHRS and CDR2 YFSETQ. CDR3 coding DNA: TGCGCCAGCAGCGCGACAGGTGGCGAGACCCAGTACTTC. It is translated as CASSATGGETQYF.

The genes are TRBV5-1 and TRBJ2-7; maybe TRBD1 (5 bases). Trimming took 5 bases from V and 0 from J, leaving 18 bases between them. Germline V gives CDR1 SGHRS, CDR2 YFSETQ. The CDR3 contains 16 residues. The CDR3 DNA is TGCGCCAGCAGTTACTTAACAGGAGCTCTCTCCTACGAGCAGTACTTC. The encoded protein is CASSYLTGALSYEQYF.

The chain employs TRBV5-6 and TRBJ2-4; D uncertain. The CDR3 consists of 15 residues. V lost 4 bases, J lost 5 bases, and 16 bases lay in between. Germline loops: CDR1 SGHDT, CDR2 YYEEEE. Here the CDR3 reads CASSPNPGPENIQYF. The CDR3 nucleotides read TGTGCCAGCAGCCCCAACCCCGGTCCCGAAAACATTCAGTACTTC.

V usage is TRBV30 and J usage is TRBJ2-5; 10 bases map to TRBD1. Germline lookup yields CDR1 GTSNPN and CDR2 SVGIG (reference sequence). Losses at the gene ends were 8 bases for V and 1 base for J; bases not matched to a gene: 10. The CDR3 runs to 15 residues. The CDR3 DNA reads TGTGCCACGGAGAAGGGGACAGGGGCCCAAGAGACCCAGTACTTC. Translating it yields CATEKGTGAQETQYF. The whole variable domain, filled in from reference TRBV30 and TRBJ2-5, reads SQTIHQWPATLVQPVGSPLSLECTVEGTSNPNLYWYRQAAGRGLQLLFYSVGIGQISSEVPQNLSASRPQDRQFILSSKKLLLSDSGFYLCATEKGTGAQETQYFGPGTRLLVL.

By sample share, this clone is medium-sized (0.01 to 0.1%). Here the CDR3 DNA reads TGTGCCAGCAGCGAAGACAGAAACTATGGCTACACCTTC. It codes for CASSEDRNYGYTF. V is TRBV5-4 and J is TRBJ1-2; D is perhaps TRBD1 (5 bases). The CDR3 is 13 amino acids. In germline, CDR1 is SGHNT, CDR2 YYREEE (reference sequence). Trimming took 4 bases from V and 2 from J, leaving 9 bases between them.